This paragraph covers one T cell receptor beta chain sequence. Its cognate antigen is unknown. This record belongs to a study of vaccination and CD4 T cells after COVID-19. Overall study context: As a positive control, some control cultures were given a CEFX pool, while others were given an HIV-1 Nef pool or no peptide.

As to treatment: approximately nine-day PBMC culture with coronavirus spike peptide pools or control peptides (ViraFEST assay). CD4+ T cells of the unexposed donor were collected before the COVID-19 pandemic (2011-2018). The length of the CDR3 is 15 residues. CDR1 and CDR2 from the germline V gene are SGHTA and FQGNSA. The V gene end was trimmed by 6 bases and the J gene end by 4 bases; junction bases not matched to a gene: 10. At the Johns Hopkins FTIC core, DNA taken from cultured CD4+ T cells was sequenced by way of the Oncomine TCR Beta short-read assay. Genomic DNA was isolated from cultured CD4+ T cells. TCRdb re-derived calls from the PCR reads in MiXCR, one entry per CDR3 protein. The sample lists more than 10,000 distinct CDR3 sequences, about 32% seen once, with approximately 15% in the top ten.

The sequencing sample was made of CD4+ T cells from blood, cultured in vitro. The source is a human donor in good health. The chain couples TRBV7-2 to TRBJ2-3, with TRBD2 matching over 7 bases. This CDR3 reads CASRKASGPSDTQYF. CDR3 DNA sequence: TGTGCCAGCAGGAAAGCTAGCGGCCCCTCAGATACGCAGTATTTT.